The 20 T cell receptor beta chains given below trace back to one sample, sequenced in a study of blood T cell repertoires in COVID-19. The protocol was immunoSEQ multiplex PCR, while the TCRdb copy is restricted to in-frame clones and leaves out a portion. The data contain about 160,000 clones, over 60% of them singletons. The sample consisted of peripheral blood. The source is a man aged 60 to 75 with acute or convalescent COVID-19.

The gene calls are TRBV6-5 and TRBJ1-1; D call uncertain. The CDR3 is 15 amino acids. Germline CDR1 MNHEY, CDR2 SVGAGI. V lost 5 bases and J lost 1, with 14 bases in between. The chain's CDR3 is CASSTQTEKNTEAFF. CDR3 sequence (DNA): TGTGCCAGCAGTACCCAAACAGAGAAGAACACTGAAGCTTTCTTT.

The V call is TRBV12-3 or TRBV12-4, the J call TRBJ1-6, with TRBD1 as a possible D gene (6 bases). V gave up 5 bases and J gave up 12 bases, with 14 bases separating them. CDR3 size: 13 residues. CDR3 nucleotide sequence: TGTGCCAGCAGTCTTTATAGAGGGGGACCCCTCCACTTT. Translation gives CASSLYRGGPLHF.

This clone has a handful of counts. The chain joins TRBV4-1 to TRBJ1-2; a weak D match, TRBD1 (5 bases). Germline assignment: CDR1 MGHRA and CDR2 YSYEKL. V was trimmed by 0 bases and J by 0 bases, leaving 8 bases between them. The CDR3 totals 15 residues. The CDR3 DNA is TGCGCCAGCAGCCAAGATTGGGGCGCTAACTATGGCTACACCTTC. Translated, it gives CASSQDWGANYGYTF.

The J gene is TRBJ2-3, the V gene TRBV6-6; perhaps TRBD1 as D (6 bases). Trimming took off 2 bases at V and 5 bases at J, with 11 bases between the two ends. Per the germline V gene, CDR1 is MNHNY and CDR2 is SVGAGI (reference sequence). The CDR3 consists of 14 residues. For the CDR3, the DNA is TGTGCCAGCAGTTACAACAGGGAGAGAGATACGCAGTATTTT. Its protein is CASSYNRERDTQYF.

This rearrangement joins TRBV4-2 to TRBJ2-1; D not resolved. CDR1 and CDR2 (germline): LGHNA, YNFKEQ. This CDR3 spans 14 amino acids. V lost 0 bases and J lost 4, with 7 bases in between. The CDR3 loop reads CASSQDADYNEQFF. The CDR3 DNA reads TGTGCCAGCAGCCAAGACGCGGATTACAATGAGCAGTTCTTC.

V is TRBV7-2 and J is TRBJ1-5; D perhaps matches TRBD1 (6 bases). Germline V lookup: CDR1 SGHTA, CDR2 FQGNSA. The CDR3 runs to 15 residues. Trimming shortened V by 5 bases and J by 7 bases, and 18 bases separated the two germline ends. CDR3 DNA sequence: TGTGCCAGCAGCCTAGACAGGCGCGGCATCCAGCCCCAGCATTTT. Translation: CASSLDRRGIQPQHF.

V gene TRBV11-2 combines with J gene TRBJ1-1; 8 bases line up with TRBD1. Germline-derived CDR1 and CDR2 are SGHAT and FQNNGV. This CDR3 region has 13 residues. The V segment lost 6 bases and the J segment 5 bases; nucleotides outside the gene matches: 5. CDR3 in DNA: TGTGCCAGCAGGGACAGGGTGGGGACTGAAGCTTTCTTT. This sequence encodes CASRDRVGTEAFF.

The chain joins TRBV30 to TRBJ1-1; TRBD1 matches 8 bases. The junction had 8 bases not matched to a gene; V was cut back by 4 bases and J by 7 bases. From germline, CDR1 is GTSNPN and CDR2 SVGIG (reference sequence). There are 13 residues in the CDR3. The chain's CDR3 is CAWNRGLGGEAFF. DNA for the CDR3: TGTGCCTGGAACAGGGGGTTAGGAGGTGAAGCTTTCTTT.

This chain joins TRBV6-5 and TRBJ1-5, with 12 bases matching TRBD1. From germline, CDR1 is MNHEY and CDR2 SVGAGI. The V segment lost 6 bases and the J segment 5 bases; nucleotides outside the gene matches: 5. CDR3 length: 15 residues. CDR3 region: CASSSGDRGHQPQHF. The CDR3 DNA follows: TGTGCCAGCAGCTCTGGGGACAGGGGGCATCAGCCCCAGCATTTT.

This clone has ten or more counts. This chain links TRBV7-6 with TRBJ1-2; the match to TRBD1 covers 7 bases. Trimming at V came to 5 bases and at J to 8 bases, leaving 14 bases not matched to a gene. This CDR3 contains 15 residues. Germline V gene lookup returns CDR1 SGHVS and CDR2 FNYEAQ. The CDR3 here is CASSHLQGFSRGYTF. The CDR3 DNA is TGTGCCAGCAGCCACCTACAGGGGTTCTCCCGGGGCTACACCTTC.

The chain is built from TRBV19 and TRBJ1-2, with 8 bases fitting TRBD1. V lost 5 bases, J lost 3 bases, and 11 bases stayed unmatched. This CDR3 spans 16 amino acids. Germline V gene lookup returns CDR1 LNHDA and CDR2 SQIVND (reference sequence). The CDR3 protein is CASSPPGQGLYYGYTF. CDR3 DNA: TGTGCCAGTAGTCCGCCCGGACAGGGTTTGTACTATGGCTACACCTTC.

This chain links TRBV10-3 with TRBJ2-1, with D hard to call. The CDR3 length is 12 residues. Germline CDR1 ENHRY, CDR2 SYGVKD. Trimming cost V 6 bases and J 7 bases, with 10 bases left between them. The CDR3 reads CAISRQQNEQFF. CDR3 coding DNA: TGTGCCATCAGCCGACAACAAAATGAGCAGTTCTTC.

The V call is TRBV29-1, the J call TRBJ2-5; TRBD2 aligns across 9 bases. V was pared by 7 bases and J by 2 bases, with 8 bases of the junction left unmatched. Germline V CDR1 and CDR2: SQVTM, ANQGSEA. The CDR3 length is 14 residues. As DNA, the CDR3 is TGCAGCGCTGGGGGCGGGGGGGCGCAAGAGACCCAGTACTTC. It yields the protein CSAGGGGAQETQYF.

This chain joins TRBV3-1 (or the pseudogene TRBV3-2) and TRBJ1-6, with D unresolved. Trimming stripped 5 bases from V and 9 bases from J, with 23 bases between. The CDR3 runs to 17 residues. Germline V gives CDR1 LGHDT, CDR2 YNNKEL (reference sequence). The CDR3 DNA reads as TGTGCCAGCAGCTTCGCCGGAAGAGGGAGTAATATTTCACCCCTCCACTTT. Protein: CASSFAGRGSNISPLHF.

This chain joins TRBV25-1 and TRBJ2-2, with TRBD1 identical over 8 bases. V shed 6 bases, J shed 3 bases, and the junction held 9 bases outside the gene matches. Germline CDR1 and CDR2: MGHDK and SYGVNS. CDR3 length: 16 amino acids. CDR3 in amino acids: CASSVRGTGHTGELFF. The CDR3 DNA reads as TGTGCCAGCAGCGTCCGGGGGACAGGACACACCGGGGAGCTGTTTTTT.

V is TRBV15 and J is TRBJ2-3; a weak D match, TRBD2 (6 bases). This CDR3 region has 14 residues. V lost 1 base to trimming and J lost 3 bases, with 8 bases between them. CDR1 is LNHNV, CDR2 YYDKDF, per germline (reference sequence). CDR3 in DNA: TGTGCCACCAGCAGAGCCCGGGAGACAGATACGCAGTATTTT. It specifies CATSRARETDTQYF.

To note about this clone: This CDR3 is also generated by other DNA sequences in the sample. The chain uses TRBV4-1 and TRBJ1-2; 7 positions agree with TRBD1. The CDR3 spans 14 residues. The germline gives CDR1 MGHRA, CDR2 YSYEKL. V trimming: 1 base; J trimming: 4 bases; junction bases outside the gene matches: 3. CDR3 residues: CASSQVAGGYGYTF. For the CDR3, the DNA is TGCGCCAGCAGCCAAGTGGCAGGGGGCTATGGCTACACCTTC.

This chain connects TRBV5-6 to TRBJ1-2; D is unresolved. Germline CDR1 reads SGHDT; CDR2 reads YYEEEE. The CDR3 totals 13 residues. Trimming removed 0 bases at V and 4 bases at J, with 7 bases between. The DNA for the CDR3 is TGTGCCAGCAGCTTGGAGGCGGTCTATGGCTACACCTTC. Translated, it gives CASSLEAVYGYTF. Filled out from reference TRBV5-6 and TRBJ1-2, the complete variable domain reads DAGVTQSPTHLIKTRGQQVTLRCSPKSGHDTVSWYQQALGQGPQFIFQYYEEEERQRGNFPDRFSGHQFPNYSSELNVNALLLGDSALYLCASSLEAVYGYTFGSGTRLTVV.

The CDR3 reads CASRPSTHGNQPQHF. Written as DNA, the CDR3 is TGTGCCAGCCGGCCTAGCACCCATGGCAATCAGCCCCAGCATTTT. The chain recombines TRBV7-2 with TRBJ1-5; D gene unclear. This CDR3 spans 15 amino acids. The germline V gene has CDR1 SGHTA and CDR2 FQGNSA. The V end lost 8 bases, the J end lost 2 bases, and 16 bases lay between the germline ends.

The rearrangement uses TRBV5-6 and TRBJ1-2; 10 bases agree with TRBD1. In germline, CDR1 is SGHDT, CDR2 YYEEEE. The CDR3 runs to 15 residues. V dropped 2 bases and J dropped 6; count of bases not matched to a gene: 7. In nucleotides, the CDR3 is TGTGCCAGCAGCTTCCTGGACAGGGGGGCGAATGGCTACACCTTC. Translated, it gives CASSFLDRGANGYTF.